The 18 T cell receptor beta chains given below trace back to one sample, sequenced in a study of tumor-infiltrating lymphocytes in oesophageal squamous cell carcinoma. TCRdb reprocessed the PCR reads with MiXCR, giving one entry per CDR3 protein. This table holds about 12,000 distinct CDR3 sequences, 55% to 70% found once. Source material: esophageal tumor tissue. The receptors originated from a female donor with esophageal squamous cell carcinoma.

The rearrangement uses TRBV6-1 and TRBJ2-7; D not certain. The DNA end favors TRBJ2-5, so the J call may be wrong. The CDR3 totals 15 residues. Germline CDR1 is MNHNS and CDR2 is SASEGT. The CDR3 spells CASSEESHGSETQYF. The CDR3 nucleotides are TGTGCCAGCAGTGAAGAGAGTCACGGCTCCGAGACCCAGTACTTC.

The CDR3 sequence is CASSLSQAQETQYF. The DNA of the CDR3 is TGTGCCAGCAGCTTATCCCAGGCTCAAGAGACCCAGTACTTC. This chain connects TRBV7-6 to TRBJ2-5; D not certain. Trimming pared 2 bases from V and 2 bases from J, leaving 9 bases between. The CDR3 loop spans 14 amino acids. Germline V gives CDR1 SGHVS, CDR2 FNYEAQ.

The chain is built from TRBV28 and TRBJ2-5; 7 nucleotides align to TRBD1. The J call may be wrong; the DNA end is better matched by TRBJ2-1. This CDR3 is built from 15 residues. The germline gives CDR1 MDHEN, CDR2 SYDVKM. The CDR3 here is CASSGWDSSYNEQFF. The CDR3 region has the DNA TGTGCCAGCAGTGGGTGGGACAGTTCCTACAATGAGCAGTTCTTC.

The rearrangement joins TRBV12-3 or TRBV12-4 to TRBJ2-6; 8 nucleotides align to TRBD2. The CDR3 is made up of 15 amino acids. V shed 3 bases, J shed 2 bases, and the junction held 0 bases outside the gene matches. The CDR3 DNA is TGTGCCAGCAGTTTCGGGAGGGCTGGGGCCAACGTCCTGACTTTC. This codes for CASSFGRAGANVLTF.

The chain recombines TRBV7-2 with TRBJ2-1; 7 bases fit TRBD2. CDR1 is SGHTA, CDR2 FQGNSA, per germline. Unmatched junction bases numbered 4, after V lost 3 bases and J lost 5 bases. The CDR3 totals 14 residues. CDR3 protein: CASSFSGGNNEQFF. CDR3 coding DNA: TGTGCCAGCAGCTTCTCGGGGGGAAACAATGAGCAGTTCTTC.

The chain joins TRBV7-6 to TRBJ2-4; 10 bases are shared with TRBD2. J lost 9 bases, V lost 2 bases, and 7 bases had no gene match. This CDR3 has 15 amino acids. Germline CDR1 and CDR2: SGHVS and FNYEAQ. This CDR3 reads CASSLSSGGLGIQYF. The CDR3 coding sequence is TGTGCCAGCAGCTTATCTAGCGGGGGCCTGGGCATTCAGTACTTC.

This clonotype was observed once. The gene calls are TRBV28 and TRBJ1-1; TRBD1 matches at 8 bases. V gave up 6 bases and J gave up 5 bases; unmatched junction bases: 2. This CDR3 comprises 12 residues. Germline assignment: CDR1 MDHEN and CDR2 SYDVKM. The CDR3 region has the DNA TGTGCCAGCAGGGACAGGGTTACTGAAGCTTTCTTT. It yields the protein CASRDRVTEAFF. Filled out from reference TRBV28 and TRBJ1-1, the complete variable domain reads DVKVTQSSRYLVKRTGEKVFLECVQDMDHENMFWYRQDPGLGLRLIYFSYDVKMKEKGDIPEGYSVSREKKERFSLILESASTNQTSMYLCASRDRVTEAFFGQGTRLTVV.

This clonotype was counted only a few times. The V call is TRBV4-2, the J call TRBJ1-4; TRBD1 matches at 7 bases. This CDR3 is built from 17 residues. The V segment lost 7 bases and the J segment 10 bases; nucleotides outside the gene matches: 21. Germline CDR1 and CDR2: LGHNA and YNFKEQ. The CDR3 region is CASTLGPTGNEWGKLFF. The CDR3 coding sequence is TGTGCCAGCACCCTCGGGCCGACAGGGAACGAATGGGGAAAACTGTTTTTT.

The rearrangement links TRBV7-2 to TRBJ2-7; D gene unclear. The CDR3 is 12 residues long. Germline V gene lookup returns CDR1 SGHTA and CDR2 FQGNSA. Trimming shortened V by 2 bases and J by 4 bases, and 6 bases separated the two germline ends. Here the CDR3 reads CASSLSEYEQYF. CDR3 coding DNA: TGTGCCAGCAGCTTAAGCGAATACGAGCAGTACTTC.

Only one count was recorded for this clonotype. This chain links TRBV6-1 with TRBJ2-1; TRBD2 matches at 8 bases. The J call is doubtful: the DNA matches TRBJ2-7 better. Germline V gives CDR1 MNHNS, CDR2 SASEGT. The CDR3 extends over 16 amino acids. The CDR3 is CASSEGGTSYSYEQYF. The CDR3 DNA reads as TGTGCCAGCAGTGAAGGGGGGACTAGTTACTCCTACGAGCAGTACTTC.

V gene TRBV5-1 combines with J gene TRBJ2-3; D is unresolved. The J call may be faulty, since TRBJ2-5 better matches the DNA end. The CDR3 length is 14 residues. Germline CDR1 is SGHRS and CDR2 is YFSETQ. The DNA for the CDR3 is TGCGCCAGCAGCGGCGTGGGCTTGCAAGAGACCCAGTACTTC. This codes for CASSGVGLQETQYF.

This clonotype was counted at least ten times. The rearrangement uses TRBV2 and TRBJ1-1; 8 bases are a match to TRBD1. Germline V gives CDR1 SNHLY, CDR2 FYNNEI. The V gene end was trimmed by 8 bases and the J gene end by 11 bases; junction bases not matched to a gene: 16. The CDR3 extends over 14 amino acids. The CDR3: CASLLNLDRVFAFF. The CDR3 DNA is TGTGCCAGCTTACTTAATTTGGACAGGGTTTTCGCTTTCTTT.

The rearrangement joins TRBV7-2 to TRBJ2-5, with a tentative D call TRBD1 (5 bases). TRBJ2-1 matches the DNA end more closely, so the J call is doubtful. CDR1 is SGHTA, CDR2 FQGNSA, per germline. CDR3 length: 12 amino acids. DNA for the CDR3: TGTGCCAGCAGCTTGGGGCGAGAGACCCAGTTCTTC. Protein product: CASSLGRETQFF.

This chain links TRBV6-1 with TRBJ2-5; 9 bases are a match to TRBD2. Germline lookup yields CDR1 MNHNS and CDR2 SASEGT. V gave up 5 bases and J gave up 5 bases; unmatched junction bases: 9. The CDR3 length is 15 residues. In DNA form, the CDR3 reads TGTGCCAGCAGTCCTCGGGCGGGAGGGGTTGAGACCCAGTACTTC. Translated, it gives CASSPRAGGVETQYF.

There are a few counts of this clonotype. The junction departs from germline at one end; a sequencing error may be responsible. The V call is TRBV7-6, the J call TRBJ2-1, with 12 bases lining up with TRBD2. CDR1 is SGHVS, CDR2 FNYEAQ, per germline. The CDR3 contains 15 residues. CDR3 amino acids: CASSSLAGGPDEQFF. The CDR3, as DNA: TGTGCTAGCAGCTCTCTAGCGGGAGGGCCAGATGAGCAGTTCTTC.

This clonotype showed up many times. The V gene is TRBV2, the J gene TRBJ2-7; D not resolved. Germline V CDR1 and CDR2: SNHLY, FYNNEI. With 6 bases removed from V and 3 bases from J, the gap between germline ends came to 15 bases. The CDR3 totals 14 residues. CDR3 nucleotides: TGTGCCAGCAGCGAGATGGGTACCTACTACGAGCAGTACTTC. This encodes CASSEMGTYYEQYF.

The table lists this clonotype with a count of one. CDR3 protein: CASSLGQGFGTGNTIYF. CDR3 sequence (DNA): TGTGCCAGCAGCTTAGGACAGGGATTTGGGACTGGAAACACCATATATTTT. J is TRBJ1-3 and V is TRBV7-9; TRBD1 agrees at 7 bases. This CDR3 has 17 amino acids. The germline V gene has CDR1 SEHNR and CDR2 FQNEAQ (reference sequence). V lost 1 base, J lost 2 bases, and 8 bases stayed unmatched.

This clonotype is labeled medium-sized. The rearrangement uses TRBV6-1 and TRBJ1-6, with a possible D match to TRBD1 (5 bases). V was trimmed by 0 bases and J by 0 bases, leaving 12 bases between them. The CDR3 sequence is 18 residues long. The germline V gene has CDR1 MNHNS and CDR2 SASEGT. Here the CDR3 DNA reads TGTGCCAGCAGTGAAGCAGCGCCGGGGGACTCCTATAATTCACCCCTCCACTTT. Encoded protein: CASSEAAPGDSYNSPLHF.